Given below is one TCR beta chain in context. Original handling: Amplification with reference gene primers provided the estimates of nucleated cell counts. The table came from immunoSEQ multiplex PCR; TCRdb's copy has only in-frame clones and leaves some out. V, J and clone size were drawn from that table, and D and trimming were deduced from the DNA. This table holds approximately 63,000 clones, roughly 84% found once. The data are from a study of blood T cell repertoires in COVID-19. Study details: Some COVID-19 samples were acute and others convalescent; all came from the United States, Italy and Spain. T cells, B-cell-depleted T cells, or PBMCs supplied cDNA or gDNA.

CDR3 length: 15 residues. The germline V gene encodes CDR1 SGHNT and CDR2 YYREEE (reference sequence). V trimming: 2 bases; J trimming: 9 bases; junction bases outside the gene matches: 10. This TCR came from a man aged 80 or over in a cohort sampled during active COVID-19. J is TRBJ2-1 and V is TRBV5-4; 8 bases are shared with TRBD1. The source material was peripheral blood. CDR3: CASSFGQGAMSEQFF. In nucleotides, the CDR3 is TGTGCCAGCAGCTTCGGGCAGGGGGCGATGAGTGAGCAGTTCTTC. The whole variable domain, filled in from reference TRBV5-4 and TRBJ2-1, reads ETGVTQSPTHLIKTRGQQVTLRCSSQSGHNTVSWYQQALGQGPQFIFQYYREEENGRGNFPPRFSGLQFPNYSSELNVNALELDDSALYLCASSFGQGAMSEQFFGPGTRLTVL.